The 8 T cell receptor beta chains in this list originate from one sample, sequenced in a study of blood T cell repertoires in COVID-19. Repertoires were generated with immunoSEQ multiplex PCR, while TCRdb's copy carries only in-frame clones and drops some. The table lists about 320,000 clones, approximately 85% of them singletons. What was sequenced was peripheral blood. Source of these receptors: a human donor in a cohort sampled during active COVID-19.

This chain joins TRBV29-1 and TRBJ2-3; TRBD1 matches 9 bases. CDR1 is SQVTM, CDR2 ANQGSEA, per germline. V lost 5 bases, J lost 0 bases, and 6 bases stayed unmatched. The CDR3 is 15 residues long. The CDR3 is CSVRGTGTSTDTQYF. The DNA for the CDR3 is TGCAGCGTTCGAGGGACAGGGACTAGCACAGATACGCAGTATTTT.

J is TRBJ2-7 and V is TRBV5-8; maybe TRBD1 (6 bases). This CDR3 is built from 15 residues. The V and J ends lost 0 bases and 0 bases respectively, with 10 bases between them. CDR1 is SGHTS and CDR2 is YDEGEE in the germline V gene. CDR3 bases: TGTGCCAGCAGCTTGGCCACAGGGCTCTCCTACGAGCAGTACTTC. Translating gives CASSLATGLSYEQYF.

The chain combines TRBV5-1 with TRBJ1-4; 7 bases align to TRBD1. Trimming took 4 bases from V and 1 from J; bases not matched to a gene: 4. This CDR3 comprises 15 residues. Germline values: CDR1 SGHRS, CDR2 YFSETQ. CDR3 protein: CASSLNRGTNEKLFF. CDR3 nucleotide sequence: TGCGCCAGCAGCCTTAACAGGGGAACTAATGAAAAACTGTTTTTT.

CDR3 coding DNA: TGTGCCATTTCCGACAGGGACTCCTACGAGCAGTACTTC. It specifies CAISDRDSYEQYF. The chain carries TRBV7-8 and TRBJ2-7, with 7 positions matching TRBD1. Germline loops: CDR1 SGHVS, CDR2 FQNEAQ. The ends lost 10 bases at V and 0 bases at J; junction bases unmatched: 6. This CDR3 contains 13 residues.

This chain joins TRBV7-3 and TRBJ2-1; TRBD1 matches 8 bases. This CDR3 comprises 15 residues. Germline CDR1 reads SGHTA; CDR2 reads FQGTGA. V shed 3 bases, J shed 4 bases, and the junction held 5 bases outside the gene matches. The CDR3 sequence: CASSLDRAQYNEQFF. The CDR3 DNA reads as TGTGCCAGCAGCTTGGACAGGGCGCAGTACAATGAGCAGTTCTTC.

This sequence joins TRBV10-3 and TRBJ2-7, with 8 bases identical to TRBD1. Trimming removed 8 bases from V and 4 bases from J; junction bases left unmatched: 7. Germline V CDR1 and CDR2: ENHRY, SYGVKD. CDR3 length equals 13 residues. The CDR3 reads CAIADRVLYEQYF. CDR3 DNA sequence: TGTGCCATCGCGGACAGGGTTTTATACGAGCAGTACTTC.

CDR3 residues: CASSPQTSGGSYEQYF. The CDR3 DNA reads as TGTGCCAGCAGCCCCCAGACTAGCGGGGGGTCTTACGAGCAGTACTTC. This chain uses TRBV11-3 with TRBJ2-7; 13 bases fit TRBD2. Germline assignment: CDR1 SGHNT and CDR2 YENEEA. The CDR3 has 16 residues. After removal of 5 bases from V and 4 bases from J, the junction contained 8 bases not matched to a gene. Full variable domain (remainder filled in from reference TRBV11-3 and TRBJ2-7): EAGVVQSPRYKIIEKKQPVAFWCNPISGHNTLYWYLQNLGQGPELLIRYENEEAVDDSQLPKDRFSAERLKGVDSTLKIQPAELGDSAVYLCASSPQTSGGSYEQYFGPGTRLTVT.

The CDR3 region has the DNA TGTGCCAGCAGCTTTCAAGGGACAGGGACTGTGAACACCGGGGAGCTGTTTTTT. It codes for CASSFQGTGTVNTGELFF. The V call is TRBV7-9, the J call TRBJ2-2; TRBD1 matches at 9 bases. J lost 1 base, V lost 3 bases, and 9 bases had no gene match. Germline V gene data show CDR1 as SEHNR and CDR2 as FQNEAQ (reference sequence). CDR3 length: 18 residues.